This TCR beta chain was recovered during a study of PD-1 blockade in mismatch repair-deficient tumors. At the level of the study: Patients had 11 to 13 mismatch repair-deficient cancer types and were previously treated and progressing.

Mismatch repair deficiency was confirmed in all patients, by PCR or immunohistochemistry. The TCR-sequenced patients were three responders to pembrolizumab. The V segment lost 1 base and the J segment 7 bases; nucleotides outside the gene matches: 13. The CDR3 length is 19 residues. Germline CDR1 SGHNT, CDR2 YENEEA. Data came from immunoSEQ multiplex PCR; TCRdb stores just in-frame clones and leaves some out. Altogether nearly 25,000 clones are present, nearly 85% being singletons, with the ten largest covering just over 20%. The rearrangement links TRBV11-3 to TRBJ2-2; TRBD2 matches at 12 bases. The specimen comprised peripheral blood, sampled 12 weeks after starting pembrolizumab. The clonotype originates from an adult with mismatch repair-deficient cancer. The CDR3 sequence is CASSLGLGLAGGPSGELFF. CDR3 DNA sequence: TGTGCCAGCAGCTTAGGGTTGGGGCTAGCGGGAGGGCCCAGCGGGGAGCTGTTTTTT.